Listed below are T cell receptor beta chains from one sample, sequenced in a study of T cell responses to AZD1222 COVID-19 vaccine. TCRdb's table, derived via immunoSEQ multiplex PCR, lists solely in-frame clones and lacks some. Of roughly 97,000 clones listed, around nine tenths are singletons. This specimen was peripheral blood, taken on day 0 of AZD1222 vaccination. All receptors come from an adult in good health. CDR3s include the opening cysteine and the closing phenylalanine or tryptophan. A D gene is named only where the DNA matches it firmly. Expanded clones are given a class, and other clones once, few, many or no size at all.

d_gene,v_gene,abundance,j_gene,CDR3nt,CDR3aa
.,TRBV5-1,.,TRBJ2-2,TGCGCCAGCAGCTTGGCCGGTAGGAACACCGCCGGGGAGCTGTTTTTT,CASSLAGRNTAGELFF
.,TRBV7-8,few,TRBJ1-5,TGTGCCAGCAGGCTATCAGGGTCTCAGCCCCAGCATTTT,CASRLSGSQPQHF
.,TRBV5-4,.,TRBJ1-2,TGTGCCAGCAGCTTGGCTCAGCCTTCTAATGGCTACACCTTC,CASSLAQPSNGYTF
TRBD1,TRBV3-1/TRBV3-2,.,TRBJ1-3,TGTGCCAGCAGCCGGACAGGCGGAACCTCTGGAAACACCATATATTTT,CASSRTGGTSGNTIYF
.,TRBV24-1,.,TRBJ2-6,TGTGCCACCAGTCCTGGACACCTGTACTCTGGGGCCAACGTCCTGACTTTC,CATSPGHLYSGANVLTF
.,TRBV28,few,TRBJ2-3,TGTGCCAGCAGTTTGACGGGGAAGGGCACAGATACGCAGTATTTT,CASSLTGKGTDTQYF
.,TRBV7-2,once,TRBJ1-1,TGTGCCAGCAGCTTAGGACGGCAGGGCACGTCTGAAGCTTTCTTT,CASSLGRQGTSEAFF
.,TRBV3-1/TRBV3-2,few,TRBJ1-2,TGTGCCAGCAGCCAACCCCCGCGTTTCTACACCTTC,CASSQPPRFYTF
.,TRBV3-1/TRBV3-2,.,TRBJ1-2,TGTGCCAGCAGCCAAGGAGTGGGGGTACAGCGAGCCGATAACTATGGCTACACCTTC,CASSQGVGVQRADNYGYTF
TRBD1,TRBV27,few,TRBJ2-7,TGTGCCAGCAGTCGGGACAGGGGGCCCTACGAGCAGTACTTC,CASSRDRGPYEQYF
.,TRBV7-2,.,TRBJ1-6,TGTGCCAGCAGCACGACAGGTCCAAGGGGAAATTCACCCCTCCACTTT,CASSTTGPRGNSPLHF
.,TRBV7-2,.,TRBJ2-7,TGTGCCAGCAGCAGCTCCAGGGGTTTACAGGGCGAGCAGTACTTC,CASSSSRGLQGEQYF
TRBD2,TRBV10-3,.,TRBJ2-1,TGTGCCATCAGTGCTGGGACTAGCGGGGGGTTTGCCTACAATGAGCAGTTCTTC,CAISAGTSGGFAYNEQFF
.,TRBV27,.,TRBJ2-1,TGTGCCAGCAGTTTTGGGGGTCGACAGGTTAACAATGAGCAGTTCTTC,CASSFGGRQVNNEQFF
.,TRBV7-6,.,TRBJ2-2,TGTGCCAGCAGCTTAGCGGGGGGGAACACCGGGGAGCTGTTTTTT,CASSLAGGNTGELFF
TRBD1,TRBV7-9,.,TRBJ1-2,TGTGCCAGCAGCCAGGGGGGAAGAAACCTCGTTGGCTACACCTTC,CASSQGGRNLVGYTF
.,TRBV28,.,TRBJ1-3,TGTGCCAGCAGTCATGACAAACAGGGAGTAAGGGGAAACACCATATATTTT,CASSHDKQGVRGNTIYF
.,TRBV12-3/TRBV12-4,.,TRBJ1-3,TGTGCCAGCAGTTGGGGAAACACCATATATTTT,CASSWGNTIYF
.,TRBV18,.,TRBJ2-7,TGTGCCAGCTCACCATCCCAGTACAGGGCCTACGAGCAGTACTTC,CASSPSQYRAYEQYF
.,TRBV29-1,.,TRBJ1-2,TGCAGCGTTGATGTCAGGGCCTATGGCTACACCTTC,CSVDVRAYGYTF
.,TRBV7-2,.,TRBJ1-6,TGTGCCAGCAGCGAAAAGTTCACCCTCCACTTT,CASSEKFTLHF
TRBD1,TRBV6-2/TRBV6-3,.,TRBJ1-1,TGTGCCAGCAGTTACGCGACAGGGGCCCGGATACCTTTCTTT,CASSYATGARIPFF
.,TRBV6-5,.,TRBJ2-7,TGTGCCAGCAGTTACTTCCTAGGGTTGCAGTACGAGCAGTACTTC,CASSYFLGLQYEQYF
TRBD2,TRBV6-5,.,TRBJ2-1,TGTGCCAGCAGGAGCGGGATCTGGGGCAATGAGCAGTTCTTC,CASRSGIWGNEQFF
.,TRBV7-2,.,TRBJ2-2,TGTGCCAGCAGCGGCCAGGGGGGACCTCCGAACACCGGGGAGCTGTTTTTT,CASSGQGGPPNTGELFF
TRBD2,TRBV28,.,TRBJ2-1,TGTGCCAGCAGTCCCGGGGGGGCTGACAATGAGCAGTTCTTC,CASSPGGADNEQFF
.,TRBV4-2,.,TRBJ1-2,TGTGCCAGCAGCCAAGACAGGGAGATACCGTATGGCTACACCTTC,CASSQDREIPYGYTF
TRBD1,TRBV25-1,many,TRBJ1-4,TGTGCCAGCAGTCTATCACAGGGGCCTGCAACTAATGAAAAACTGTTTTTT,CASSLSQGPATNEKLFF
.,TRBV11-2,.,TRBJ1-2,TGTGCCAGCAGGGGTGCTCAGGGCTATGGCTACACCTTC,CASRGAQGYGYTF
TRBD1,TRBV18,.,TRBJ2-7,TGTGCCAGCTCACCAAAAGTAGGACAGGGGGCCCCCTACGAGCAGTACTTC,CASSPKVGQGAPYEQYF
TRBD1,TRBV5-1,.,TRBJ1-3,TGCGCCAGCAGCCAAATGTTATGGGGACAGGAGAAAAACACCATATATTTT,CASSQMLWGQEKNTIYF
.,TRBV27,few,TRBJ1-1,TGTGCCAGCGGACCCGTTTCCCAGAGGCGTAACACTGAAGCTTTCTTT,CASGPVSQRRNTEAFF
.,TRBV6-5,.,TRBJ2-7,TGTGCCAGCAGACGAGGACAGATCTACGAGCAGTACTTC,CASRRGQIYEQYF
.,TRBV12-3/TRBV12-4,.,TRBJ1-2,TGTGCCAGCAGTCAAACTAACTATGGCTACACCTTC,CASSQTNYGYTF
.,TRBV28,.,TRBJ1-1,TGTGCCAGCAGGGGGGATAGTGGGTTCGCTGAAGCTTTCTTT,CASRGDSGFAEAFF
.,TRBV5-6,few,TRBJ1-2,TGTGCCAGCAGCGACAGAGATGGCTACACCTTC,CASSDRDGYTF
.,TRBV19,few,TRBJ1-1,TGTGCCAGTAGTATAGGGTCCACAGGAGCCAACACTGAAGCTTTCTTT,CASSIGSTGANTEAFF
.,TRBV12-3/TRBV12-4,few,TRBJ1-2,TGTGCCAGCAGTTTAACCCCGCAGGGTGGCTACACCTTC,CASSLTPQGGYTF
.,TRBV4-3,.,TRBJ1-1,TGCGCCAGCAGCCAACCAGGAGGCTACCCTGAAGCTTTCTTT,CASSQPGGYPEAFF
.,TRBV7-2,few,TRBJ1-5,TGTGCCAGCAGCTTAAGTCAGCGTCCGCCCCAGCATTTT,CASSLSQRPPQHF
.,TRBV28,.,TRBJ1-4,TGTGCCAGCAGAGGAGTCGGGGGGCATAATGAAAAACTGTTTTTT,CASRGVGGHNEKLFF
.,TRBV24-1,.,TRBJ2-2,TGTGCCACCAGTGGAGGACAGTGGGTTAACACCGGGGAGCTGTTTTTT,CATSGGQWVNTGELFF
.,TRBV29-1,.,TRBJ2-4,TGCAGCGTTGAATGGGGGAAAAACATTCAGTACTTC,CSVEWGKNIQYF
TRBD1,TRBV2,.,TRBJ1-6,TGTGCCAGCAGTCCTGGACAGGGGGTAAATTCACCCCTCCACTTT,CASSPGQGVNSPLHF
TRBD2,TRBV19,.,TRBJ2-1,TGTGCCAGTACCCGGACTAGCGGGTGGAATAACAATGAGCAGTTCTTC,CASTRTSGWNNNEQFF
TRBD1,TRBV6-5,.,TRBJ2-1,TGTGCCAGCAGTAGGACTCGGACAGGGGGCAATGAGCAGTTCTTC,CASSRTRTGGNEQFF
.,TRBV4-3,.,TRBJ1-2,TGCGCCAGCAGCCAAAGTATCCCAGGGATCCGTGGCTACACCTTC,CASSQSIPGIRGYTF
.,TRBV18,.,TRBJ1-1,TGTGCCAGCTCACCACGAGTTCAAGACGGCAACCGGAACACTGAAGCTTTCTTT,CASSPRVQDGNRNTEAFF
.,TRBV10-3,.,TRBJ2-6,TGTGCCATAGCAGGGTTCGGGGCCAACGTCCTGACTTTC,CAIAGFGANVLTF
.,TRBV7-9,once,TRBJ1-4,TGTGCCAGCAGCGGCCCTAATGAAAAACTGTTTTTT,CASSGPNEKLFF
.,TRBV7-2,.,TRBJ2-5,TGTGCCAGCAGCTTATACCGGGGCCCCCAAGAGACCCAGTACTTC,CASSLYRGPQETQYF
.,TRBV6-6,.,TRBJ1-5,TGTGCCAGTGATAAGGGTTGGGATCAGCCCCAGCATTTT,CASDKGWDQPQHF
TRBD1,TRBV7-8,.,TRBJ1-6,TGTGCCAGCAGCCGAGAGGGACAGATTCCCAATTCACCCCTCCACTTT,CASSREGQIPNSPLHF
TRBD1,TRBV5-1,.,TRBJ2-2,TGCGCCAGCAGCGGCACCCAGGGACAGTTGAACACCGGGGAGCTGTTTTTT,CASSGTQGQLNTGELFF
.,TRBV5-6,.,TRBJ2-7,TGTGCCAGCAGCTTGTATCTCGGCGGTTCCTACGAGCAGTACTTC,CASSLYLGGSYEQYF